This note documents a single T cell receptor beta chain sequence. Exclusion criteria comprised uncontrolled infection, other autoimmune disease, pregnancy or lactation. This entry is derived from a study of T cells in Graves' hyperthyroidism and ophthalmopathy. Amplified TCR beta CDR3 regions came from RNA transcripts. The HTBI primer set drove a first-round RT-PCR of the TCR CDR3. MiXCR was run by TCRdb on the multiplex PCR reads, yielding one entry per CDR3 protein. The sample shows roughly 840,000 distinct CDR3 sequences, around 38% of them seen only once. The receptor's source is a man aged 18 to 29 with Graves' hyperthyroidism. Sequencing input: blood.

CDR3 sequence reads: CASTQAGGTDEQYF. CDR3 coding DNA: TGTGCCAGCACCCAAGCGGGAGGAACCGACGAGCAGTACTTC. J is TRBJ2-7 and V is TRBV6-5; TRBD2 aligns across 9 bases. Per germline, CDR1 MNHEY and CDR2 SVGAGI. Germline trimming cut 7 bases from V and 5 bases from J; bases unmatched to any gene: 9. This CDR3 spans 14 amino acids.